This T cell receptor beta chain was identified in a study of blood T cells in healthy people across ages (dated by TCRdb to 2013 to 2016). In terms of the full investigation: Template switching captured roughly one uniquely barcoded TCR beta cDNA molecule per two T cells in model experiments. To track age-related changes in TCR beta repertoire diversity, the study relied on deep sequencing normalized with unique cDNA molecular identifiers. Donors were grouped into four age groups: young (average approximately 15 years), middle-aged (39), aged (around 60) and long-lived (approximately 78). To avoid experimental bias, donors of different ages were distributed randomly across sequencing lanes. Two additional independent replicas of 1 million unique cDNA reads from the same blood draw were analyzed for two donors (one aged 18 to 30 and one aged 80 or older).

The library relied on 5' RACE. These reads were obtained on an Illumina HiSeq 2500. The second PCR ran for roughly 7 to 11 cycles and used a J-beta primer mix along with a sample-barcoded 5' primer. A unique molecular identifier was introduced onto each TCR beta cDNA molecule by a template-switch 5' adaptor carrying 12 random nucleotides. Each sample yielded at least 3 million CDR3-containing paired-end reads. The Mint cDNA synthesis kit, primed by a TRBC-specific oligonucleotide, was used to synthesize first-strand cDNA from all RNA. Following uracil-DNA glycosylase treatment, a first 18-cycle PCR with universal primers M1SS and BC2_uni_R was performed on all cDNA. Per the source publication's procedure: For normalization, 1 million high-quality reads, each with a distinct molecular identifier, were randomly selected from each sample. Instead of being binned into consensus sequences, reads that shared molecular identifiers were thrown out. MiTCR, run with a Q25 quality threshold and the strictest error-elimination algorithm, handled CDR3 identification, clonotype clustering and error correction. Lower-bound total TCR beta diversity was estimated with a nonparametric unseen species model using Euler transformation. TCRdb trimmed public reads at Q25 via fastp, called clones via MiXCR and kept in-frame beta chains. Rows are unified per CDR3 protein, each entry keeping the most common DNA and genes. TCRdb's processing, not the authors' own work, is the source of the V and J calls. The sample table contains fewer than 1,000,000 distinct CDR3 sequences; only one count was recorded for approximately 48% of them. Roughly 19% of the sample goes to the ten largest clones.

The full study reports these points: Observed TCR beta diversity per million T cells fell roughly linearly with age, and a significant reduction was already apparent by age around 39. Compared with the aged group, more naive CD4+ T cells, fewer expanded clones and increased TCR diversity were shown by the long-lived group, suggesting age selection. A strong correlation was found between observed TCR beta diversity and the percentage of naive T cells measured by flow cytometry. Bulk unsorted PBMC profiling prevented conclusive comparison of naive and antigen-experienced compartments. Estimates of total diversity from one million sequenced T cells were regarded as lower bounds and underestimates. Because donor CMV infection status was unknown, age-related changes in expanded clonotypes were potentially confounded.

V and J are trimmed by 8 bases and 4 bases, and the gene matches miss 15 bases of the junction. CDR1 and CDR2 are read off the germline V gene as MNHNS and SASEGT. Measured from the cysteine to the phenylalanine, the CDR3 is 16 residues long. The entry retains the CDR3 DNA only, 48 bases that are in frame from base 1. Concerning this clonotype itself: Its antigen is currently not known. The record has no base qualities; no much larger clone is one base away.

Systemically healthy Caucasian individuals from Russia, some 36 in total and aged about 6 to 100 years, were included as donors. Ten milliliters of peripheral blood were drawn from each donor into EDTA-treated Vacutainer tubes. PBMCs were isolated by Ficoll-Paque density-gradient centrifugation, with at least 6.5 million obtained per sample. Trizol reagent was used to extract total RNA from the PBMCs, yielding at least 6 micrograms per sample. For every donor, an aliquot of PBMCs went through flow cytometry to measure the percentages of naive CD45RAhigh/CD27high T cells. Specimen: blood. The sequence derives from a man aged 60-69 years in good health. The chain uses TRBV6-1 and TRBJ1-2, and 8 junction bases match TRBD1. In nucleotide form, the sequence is TGTGCCAGCTTTAAAGTTCCAGGACAGGGTTCCTATGGCTACACCTTC. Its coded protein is CASFKVPGQGSYGYTF.